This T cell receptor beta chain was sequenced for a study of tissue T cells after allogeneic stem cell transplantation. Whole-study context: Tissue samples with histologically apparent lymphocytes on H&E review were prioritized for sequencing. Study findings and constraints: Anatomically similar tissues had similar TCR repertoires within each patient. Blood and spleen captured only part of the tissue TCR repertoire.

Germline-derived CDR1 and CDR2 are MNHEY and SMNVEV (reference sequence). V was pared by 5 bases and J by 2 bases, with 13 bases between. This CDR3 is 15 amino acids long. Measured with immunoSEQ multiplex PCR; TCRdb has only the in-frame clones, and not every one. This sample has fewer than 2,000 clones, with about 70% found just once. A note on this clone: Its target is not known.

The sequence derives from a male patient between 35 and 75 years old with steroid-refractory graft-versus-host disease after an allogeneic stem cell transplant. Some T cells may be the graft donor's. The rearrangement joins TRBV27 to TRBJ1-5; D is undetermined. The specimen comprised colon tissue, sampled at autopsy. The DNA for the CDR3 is TGTGCCAGCAGTAGATCAGACAATCGCAATCAGCCCCAGCATTTT. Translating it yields CASSRSDNRNQPQHF.